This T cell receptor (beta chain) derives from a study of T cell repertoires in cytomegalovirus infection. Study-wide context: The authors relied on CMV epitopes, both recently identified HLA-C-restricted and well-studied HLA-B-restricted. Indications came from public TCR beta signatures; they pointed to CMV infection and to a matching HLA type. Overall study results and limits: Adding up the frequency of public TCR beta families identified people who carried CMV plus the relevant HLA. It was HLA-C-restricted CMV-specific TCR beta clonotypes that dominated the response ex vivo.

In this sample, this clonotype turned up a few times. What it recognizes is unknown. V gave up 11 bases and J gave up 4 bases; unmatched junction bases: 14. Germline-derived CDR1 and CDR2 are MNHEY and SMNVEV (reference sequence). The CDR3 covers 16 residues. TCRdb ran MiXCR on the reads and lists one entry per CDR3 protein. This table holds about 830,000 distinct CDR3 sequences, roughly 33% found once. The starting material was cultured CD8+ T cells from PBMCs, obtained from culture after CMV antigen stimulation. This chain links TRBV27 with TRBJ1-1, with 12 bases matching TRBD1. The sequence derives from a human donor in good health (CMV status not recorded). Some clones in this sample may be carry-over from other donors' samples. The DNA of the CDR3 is TGTGCCTTCCCAGGAGGGACAGGGGGCCGTAGCACTGAAGCTTTCTTT. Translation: CAFPGGTGGRSTEAFF.